These T cell receptor beta chains were read from a single sample in a study of vaccination and CD4 T cells after COVID-19. No cognate antigen is known for these TCRs. Using its own MiXCR run on the PCR reads, TCRdb lists one record per CDR3 protein. The data contain more than 7,000 distinct CDR3 sequences, 50% to 75% of them singletons. The sample consisted of CD4+ T cells from blood, cultured in vitro. These TCRs come from a human donor who had recovered from COVID-19. Both conserved end residues are part of each CDR3. The order of the fields is V gene, D gene, clone size, CDR3 length, J gene, CDR3 protein, CDR3 DNA. A D gene is named only where the DNA matches it firmly. Clone sizes are given selectively: once, few, many, or a class where the clone is expanded.

TRBV5-4,NA,few,14,TRBJ2-3,CASSLELGADTQYF,TGTGCCAGCAGCTTGGAGCTAGGGGCAGATACGCAGTATTTT
TRBV28,NA,few,12,TRBJ2-3,CASSLGPRTQYF,TGTGCCAGCAGTTTAGGTCCGCGGACGCAGTATTTT
TRBV27,TRBD1,NA,15,TRBJ2-7,CASSFGDRGAYEQYF,TGTGCCAGCAGTTTCGGGGACAGGGGCGCGTACGAGCAGTACTTC
TRBV24-1,TRBD1,NA,13,TRBJ1-2,CATSDRQGDGYTF,TGTGCCACCAGTGATAGACAGGGAGATGGCTACACCTTC
TRBV30,NA,few,12,TRBJ1-2,CAWSVISEGYTF,TGTGCCTGGAGTGTTATCTCGGAGGGCTACACCTTC
TRBV20-1,TRBD1,medium-sized,15,TRBJ1-5,CSARVATGGGQPQHF,TGCAGTGCTAGAGTGGCGACAGGGGGCGGTCAGCCCCAGCATTTT
TRBV19,NA,few,17,TRBJ1-1,CASRSLAGMTANTEAFF,TGTGCCAGTAGATCCTTGGCGGGGATGACAGCGAACACTGAAGCTTTCTTT
TRBV19,NA,NA,15,TRBJ2-2,CASSILGTNTGELFF,TGTGCCAGTAGTATCTTGGGAACGAACACCGGGGAGCTGTTTTTT
TRBV9,NA,NA,15,TRBJ2-7,CASSVSGGAPYEQYF,TGTGCCAGCAGCGTATCCGGCGGGGCGCCCTACGAGCAGTACTTC
TRBV20-1,TRBD2,NA,15,TRBJ2-3,CSARPGGVGTDTQYF,TGCAGTGCTAGGCCGGGGGGGGTTGGCACAGATACGCAGTATTTT
TRBV6-2/TRBV6-3,NA,NA,11,TRBJ2-5,CASSRAETQYF,TGTGCCAGCAGTCGGGCGGAGACCCAGTACTTC
TRBV7-3,TRBD1,NA,16,TRBJ2-6,CASSSSTGFGANVLTF,TGTGCCAGCAGCTCTTCGACAGGGTTTGGGGCCAACGTCCTGACTTTC
TRBV11-2,TRBD1,NA,16,TRBJ2-7,CASSLERGQGYYEQYF,TGTGCCAGCAGCTTAGAACGGGGACAGGGCTACTACGAGCAGTACTTC
TRBV5-6,NA,NA,15,TRBJ1-6,CASSLWAGVNSPLHF,TGTGCCAGCAGCTTGTGGGCAGGGGTAAATTCACCCCTCCACTTT